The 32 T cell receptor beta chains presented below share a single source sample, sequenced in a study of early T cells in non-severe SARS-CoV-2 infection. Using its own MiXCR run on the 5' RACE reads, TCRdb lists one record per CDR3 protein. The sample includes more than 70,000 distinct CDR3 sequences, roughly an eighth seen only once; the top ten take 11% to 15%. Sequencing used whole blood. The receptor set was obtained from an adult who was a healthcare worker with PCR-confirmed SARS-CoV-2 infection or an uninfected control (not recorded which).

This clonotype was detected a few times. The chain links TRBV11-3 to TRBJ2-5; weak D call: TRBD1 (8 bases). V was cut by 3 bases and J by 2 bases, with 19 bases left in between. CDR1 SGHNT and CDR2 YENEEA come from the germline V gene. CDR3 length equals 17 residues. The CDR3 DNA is TGTGCCAGCAGCTTTTCTCGGGGGGACAGGAGACAAGAGACCCAGTACTTC. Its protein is CASSFSRGDRRQETQYF.

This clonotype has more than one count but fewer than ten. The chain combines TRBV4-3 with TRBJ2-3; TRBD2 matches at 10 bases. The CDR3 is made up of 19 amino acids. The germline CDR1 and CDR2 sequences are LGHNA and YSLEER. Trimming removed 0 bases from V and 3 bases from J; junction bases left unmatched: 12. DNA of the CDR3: TGCGCCAGCAGCCAAGATGGGGTCGGAGCGGGGGGGCTGACAGATACGCAGTATTTT. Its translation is CASSQDGVGAGGLTDTQYF.

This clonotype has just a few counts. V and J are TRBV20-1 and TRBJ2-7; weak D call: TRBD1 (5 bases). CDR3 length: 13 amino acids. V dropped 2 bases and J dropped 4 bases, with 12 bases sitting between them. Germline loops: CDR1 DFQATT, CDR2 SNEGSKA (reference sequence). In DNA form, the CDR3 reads TGCAGTGCTAGAAGGTCAGGGATTTACGAGCAGTACTTC. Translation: CSARRSGIYEQYF.

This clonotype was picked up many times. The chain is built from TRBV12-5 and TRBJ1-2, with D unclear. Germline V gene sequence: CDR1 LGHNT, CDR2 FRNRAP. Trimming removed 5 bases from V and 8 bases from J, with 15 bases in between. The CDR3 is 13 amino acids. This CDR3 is CASGPRVKWGYTF. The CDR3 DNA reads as TGTGCTAGTGGTCCCCGGGTCAAGTGGGGCTACACCTTC. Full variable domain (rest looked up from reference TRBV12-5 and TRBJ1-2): DARVTQTPRHKVTEMGQEVTMRCQPILGHNTVFWYRQTMMQGLELLAYFRNRAPLDDSGMPKDRFSAEMPDATLATLKIQPSEPRDSAVYFCASGPRVKWGYTFGSGTRLTVV.

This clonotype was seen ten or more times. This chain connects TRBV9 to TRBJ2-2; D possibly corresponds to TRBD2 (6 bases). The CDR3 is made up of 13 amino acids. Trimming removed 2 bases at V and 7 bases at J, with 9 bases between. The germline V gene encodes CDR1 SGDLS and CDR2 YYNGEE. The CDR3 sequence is CASSVAGGGELFF. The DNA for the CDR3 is TGTGCCAGCAGCGTGGCCGGGGGCGGGGAGCTGTTTTTT.

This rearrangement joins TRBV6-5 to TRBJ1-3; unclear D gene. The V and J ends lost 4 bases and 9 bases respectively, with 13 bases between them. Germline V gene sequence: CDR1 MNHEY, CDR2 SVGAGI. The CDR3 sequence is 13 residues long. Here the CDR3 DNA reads TGTGCCAGCAGTTCCAACCGGATGGGCACCATATATTTT. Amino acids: CASSSNRMGTIYF.

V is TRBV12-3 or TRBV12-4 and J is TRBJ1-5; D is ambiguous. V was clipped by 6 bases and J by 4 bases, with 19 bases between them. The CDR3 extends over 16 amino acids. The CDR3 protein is CASSSGPSGVNQPQHF. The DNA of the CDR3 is TGTGCCAGCAGCTCCGGACCATCCGGGGTTAATCAGCCCCAGCATTTT.

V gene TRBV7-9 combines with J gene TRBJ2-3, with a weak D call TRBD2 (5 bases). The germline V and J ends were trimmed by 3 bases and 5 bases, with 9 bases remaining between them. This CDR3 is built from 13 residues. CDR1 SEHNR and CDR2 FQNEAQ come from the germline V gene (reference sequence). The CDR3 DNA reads TGTGCCAGCAGCTTCCGGGGTGGAGATACGCAGTATTTT. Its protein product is CASSFRGGDTQYF.

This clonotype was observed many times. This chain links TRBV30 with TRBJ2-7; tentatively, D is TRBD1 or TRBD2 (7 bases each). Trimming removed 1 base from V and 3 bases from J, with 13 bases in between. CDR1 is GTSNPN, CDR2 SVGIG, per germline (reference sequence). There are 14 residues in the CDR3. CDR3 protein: CAWSDDREGYEQYF. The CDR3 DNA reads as TGTGCCTGGAGTGACGACAGGGAGGGCTACGAGCAGTACTTC.

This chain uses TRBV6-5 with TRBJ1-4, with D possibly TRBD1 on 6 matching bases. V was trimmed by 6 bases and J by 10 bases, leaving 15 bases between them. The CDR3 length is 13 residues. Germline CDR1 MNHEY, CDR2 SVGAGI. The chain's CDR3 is CASRSDRRGKLFF. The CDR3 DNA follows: TGTGCCAGCAGATCCGACAGGCGAGGAAAACTGTTTTTT.

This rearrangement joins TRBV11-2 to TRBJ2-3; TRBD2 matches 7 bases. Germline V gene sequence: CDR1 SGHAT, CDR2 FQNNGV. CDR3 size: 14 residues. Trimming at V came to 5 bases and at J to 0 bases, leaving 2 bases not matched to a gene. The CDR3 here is CASSTLASTDTQYF. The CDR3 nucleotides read TGTGCCAGCAGCACACTAGCGAGCACAGATACGCAGTATTTT.

The CDR3 bases are TGTGCCAGCAGCCTAAACCTAGCGGGGGGCCAAGAGACCCAGTACTTC. Translated: CASSLNLAGGQETQYF. V and J are TRBV3-1 and TRBJ2-5, with 11 bases identical to TRBD2. The CDR3 is made up of 16 amino acids. Germline-derived CDR1 and CDR2 are LGHDT and YNNKEL (reference sequence). V was clipped by 4 bases and J by 1 base; unmatched bases: 5.

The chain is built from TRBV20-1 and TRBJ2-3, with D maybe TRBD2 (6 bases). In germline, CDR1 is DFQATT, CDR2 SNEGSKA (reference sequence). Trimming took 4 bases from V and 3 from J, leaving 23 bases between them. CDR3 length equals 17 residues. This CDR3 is CSATTSLAPDKTDTQYF. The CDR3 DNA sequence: TGCAGTGCTACCACGTCCCTAGCGCCGGACAAGACAGATACGCAGTATTTT.

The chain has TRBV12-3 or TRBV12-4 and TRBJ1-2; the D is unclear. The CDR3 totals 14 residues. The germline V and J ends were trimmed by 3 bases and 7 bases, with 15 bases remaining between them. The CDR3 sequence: CASSFRRSPGGYTF. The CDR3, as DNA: TGTGCCAGCAGTTTCAGGAGATCCCCCGGTGGCTACACCTTC.

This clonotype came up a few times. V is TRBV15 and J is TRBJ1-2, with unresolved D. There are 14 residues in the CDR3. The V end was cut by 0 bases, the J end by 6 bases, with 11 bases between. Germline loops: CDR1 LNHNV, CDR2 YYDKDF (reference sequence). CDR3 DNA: TGTGCCACCAGCAGAGATCCAGTAGGGCATGGCTACACCTTC. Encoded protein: CATSRDPVGHGYTF.

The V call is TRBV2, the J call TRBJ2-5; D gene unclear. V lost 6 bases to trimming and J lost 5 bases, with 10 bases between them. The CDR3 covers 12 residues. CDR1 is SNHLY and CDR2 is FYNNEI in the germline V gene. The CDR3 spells CASREVSETQYF. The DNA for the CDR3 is TGTGCCAGCAGAGAGGTGTCGGAGACCCAGTACTTC.

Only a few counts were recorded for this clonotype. CDR3 protein: CASRIAGYWTIYF. In DNA, the CDR3 is TGTGCCAGCCGGATAGCGGGGTATTGGACCATATATTTT. The gene calls are TRBV12-3 or TRBV12-4 and TRBJ1-3; no definite D call. V lost 8 bases, J lost 10 bases, and 18 bases lay in between. This CDR3 has 13 residues.

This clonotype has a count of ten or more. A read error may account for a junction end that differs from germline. CDR3 loop: CASTGDSTYNKQFF. In DNA, the CDR3 is TGTGCCAGCACTGGGGACAGTACCTACAATAAGCAGTTCTTC. This chain joins TRBV25-1 and TRBJ2-1; 7 nucleotides agree with TRBD1. The CDR3 contains 14 residues. Germline loops: CDR1 MGHDK, CDR2 SYGVNS.

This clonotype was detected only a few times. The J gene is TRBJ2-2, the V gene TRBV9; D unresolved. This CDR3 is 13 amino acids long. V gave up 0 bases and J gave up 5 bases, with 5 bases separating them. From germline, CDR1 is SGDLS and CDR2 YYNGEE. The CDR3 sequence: CASSVVSTGELFF. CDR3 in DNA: TGTGCCAGCAGCGTAGTCTCAACCGGGGAGCTGTTTTTT.

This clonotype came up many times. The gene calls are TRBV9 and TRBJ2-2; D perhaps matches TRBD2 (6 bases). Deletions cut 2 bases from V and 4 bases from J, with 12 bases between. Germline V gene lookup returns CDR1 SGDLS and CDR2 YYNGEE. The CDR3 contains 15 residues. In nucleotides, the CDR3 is TGTGCCAGCAGCGTTTGGGGGAGGAGCACCGGGGAGCTGTTTTTT. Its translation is CASSVWGRSTGELFF.

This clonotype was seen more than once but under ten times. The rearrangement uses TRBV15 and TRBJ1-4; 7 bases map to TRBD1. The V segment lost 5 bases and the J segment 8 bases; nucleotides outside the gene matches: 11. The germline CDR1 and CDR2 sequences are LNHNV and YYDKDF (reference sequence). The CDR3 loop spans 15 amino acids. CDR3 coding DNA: TGTGCCACCAGCGATGGAGAGACAGGGCGGGAAAAACTGTTTTTT. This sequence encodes CATSDGETGREKLFF.

The CDR3 sequence: CASSPRTGATGELFF. Here the CDR3 DNA reads TGTGCCAGCAGCCCGCGGACAGGGGCGACCGGGGAGCTGTTTTTT. This chain uses TRBV11-1 with TRBJ2-2, with TRBD1 identical over 9 bases. There are 15 residues in the CDR3. V was clipped by 5 bases and J by 5 bases; unmatched bases: 6. The germline CDR1 and CDR2 sequences are SGHAT and FQDESV (reference sequence).

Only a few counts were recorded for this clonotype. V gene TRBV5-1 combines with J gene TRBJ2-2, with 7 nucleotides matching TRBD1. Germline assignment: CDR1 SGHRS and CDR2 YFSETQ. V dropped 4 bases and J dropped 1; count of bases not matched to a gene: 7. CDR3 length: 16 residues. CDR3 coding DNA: TGCGCCAGCAGCCAGAGGACAGGCGGGAACACCGGGGAGCTGTTTTTT. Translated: CASSQRTGGNTGELFF.

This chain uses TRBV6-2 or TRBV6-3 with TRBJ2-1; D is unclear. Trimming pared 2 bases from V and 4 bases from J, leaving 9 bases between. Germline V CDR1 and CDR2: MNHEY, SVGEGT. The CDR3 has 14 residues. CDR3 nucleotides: TGTGCCAGCAGTTACGGATCCGGGTACAATGAGCAGTTCTTC. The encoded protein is CASSYGSGYNEQFF.

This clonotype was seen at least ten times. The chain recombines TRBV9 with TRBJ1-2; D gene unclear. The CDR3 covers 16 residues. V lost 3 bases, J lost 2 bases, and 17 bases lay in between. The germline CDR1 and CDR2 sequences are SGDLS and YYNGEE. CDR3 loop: CASSGESGPQNYGYTF. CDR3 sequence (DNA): TGTGCCAGCAGCGGAGAAAGCGGGCCTCAAAACTATGGCTACACCTTC.

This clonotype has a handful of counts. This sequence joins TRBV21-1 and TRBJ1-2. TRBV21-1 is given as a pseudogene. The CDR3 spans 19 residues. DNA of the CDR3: TGTGCCAGCAGCACCCCCAGTGATGGGGTGAGGGCACCCTTCGGGGGCTACACCTTC. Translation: CASSTPSDGVRAPFGGYTF.

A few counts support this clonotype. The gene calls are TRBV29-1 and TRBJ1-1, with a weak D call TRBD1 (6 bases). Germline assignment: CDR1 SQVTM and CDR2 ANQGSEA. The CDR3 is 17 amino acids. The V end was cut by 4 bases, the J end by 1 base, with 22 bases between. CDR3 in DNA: TGCAGCGTTGCCGCCGGAGTAGGTACCAGGGGGAACACTGAAGCTTTCTTT. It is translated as CSVAAGVGTRGNTEAFF. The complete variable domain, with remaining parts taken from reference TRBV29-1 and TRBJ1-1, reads SAVISQKPSRDICQRGTSLTIQCQVDSQVTMMFWYRQQPGQSLTLIATANQGSEATYESGFVIDKFPISRPNLTFSTLTVSNMSPEDSSIYLCSVAAGVGTRGNTEAFFGQGTRLTVV.

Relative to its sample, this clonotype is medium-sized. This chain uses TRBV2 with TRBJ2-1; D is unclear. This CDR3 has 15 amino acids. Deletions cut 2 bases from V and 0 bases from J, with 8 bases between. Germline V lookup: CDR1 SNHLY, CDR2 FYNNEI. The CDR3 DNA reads TGTGCCAGCAGTGAAATGGGTTTCTCCTACAATGAGCAGTTCTTC. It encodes CASSEMGFSYNEQFF.

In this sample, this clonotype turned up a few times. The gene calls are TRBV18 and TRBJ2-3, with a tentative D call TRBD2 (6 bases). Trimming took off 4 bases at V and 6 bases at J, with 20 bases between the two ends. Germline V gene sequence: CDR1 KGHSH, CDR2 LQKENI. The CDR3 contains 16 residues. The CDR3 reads CASSHPKEGRLDTQYF. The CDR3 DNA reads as TGTGCCAGCTCACACCCTAAGGAGGGTCGGTTGGATACGCAGTATTTT.

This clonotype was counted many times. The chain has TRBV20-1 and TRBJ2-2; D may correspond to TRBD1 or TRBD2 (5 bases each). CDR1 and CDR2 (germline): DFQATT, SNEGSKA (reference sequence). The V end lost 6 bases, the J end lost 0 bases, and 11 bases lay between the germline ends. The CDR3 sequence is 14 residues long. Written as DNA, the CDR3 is TGCAGTGCCATCGGGACCCCGAACACCGGGGAGCTGTTTTTT. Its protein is CSAIGTPNTGELFF.

The DNA for the CDR3 is TGTGCCAGCTTCTCCCTCGTACTGGGCACAGATACGCAGTATTTT. It yields the protein CASFSLVLGTDTQYF. The rearrangement joins TRBV6-6 to TRBJ2-3, with D unresolved. Germline CDR1 and CDR2: MNHNY and SVGAGI (reference sequence). V was shortened by 8 bases and J by 1 base, with 16 bases between the two germline ends. The CDR3 covers 15 residues.

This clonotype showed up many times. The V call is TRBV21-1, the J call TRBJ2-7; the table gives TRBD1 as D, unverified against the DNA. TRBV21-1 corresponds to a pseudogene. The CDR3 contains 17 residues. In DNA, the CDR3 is TGTGCCAGCAGCAGAAACAGGGGCCCTGGGGGTTCCTACGAGCAGTACTTC. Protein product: CASSRNRGPGGSYEQYF.